The entry below describes one TCR beta chain. Per the original methods: Filtering was not the same, since immunoSEQ gave junction-only sequences without quality scores. The protocol was immunoSEQ multiplex PCR, while the TCRdb copy is restricted to in-frame clones and leaves out a portion. From that table come the V and J calls and clone size; the DNA was used to work out D and trimming. There are around 2.5 million clones in the sample; approximately 93% occur only once, and 0.36% lies in the top ten. These data are taken from a study of shared clonotypes between healthy human individuals. The specimen was naive CD4+ T cells from PBMCs. Subset in this sample: CD45RA+ positively selected. The clonotype was recovered from a man younger than 30 in good health. Some clones in this sample may be carry-over from other donors' samples.

CDR3 sequence (DNA): TGTGCCAGCAGCCCCTATAGTTCCGGGAAATACGAGCAGTACTTC. It codes for CASSPYSSGKYEQYF. The chain uses TRBV7-6 and TRBJ2-7, with D perhaps matching TRBD2 (5 bases). Between the trimmed V and J ends, which lost 5 bases and 4 bases, there was a span of 18 bases. The CDR3 runs to 15 residues. The germline gives CDR1 SGHVS, CDR2 FNYEAQ.